What follows are 21 T cell receptor beta chains derived from one specimen sequenced in a study of blood T cell repertoires in COVID-19. Sequenced by immunoSEQ multiplex PCR; TCRdb stores in-frame clones only, minus some. The profile shows approximately 200,000 clones, nearly 90% of them singletons. Sequencing was carried out using PBMCs or T cells enriched from blood (not recorded which). These receptor sequences come from a man younger than 40 who had recovered from COVID-19.

The chain links TRBV6-1 to TRBJ1-2; D is undetermined. Germline loops: CDR1 MNHNS, CDR2 SASEGT. With 2 bases removed from V and 4 bases from J, the gap between germline ends came to 17 bases. This CDR3 has 16 residues. CDR3 DNA: TGTGCCAGCAGTGAATTGGTAACTCCGCCCCGCTATGGCTACACCTTC. Residues: CASSELVTPPRYGYTF.

The rearrangement uses TRBV19 and TRBJ1-5; D remains unclear. The V gene's germline CDR1 is LNHDA and CDR2 SQIVND (reference sequence). The CDR3 contains 13 residues. V gave up 5 bases and J gave up 7 bases, with 12 bases separating them. This CDR3 reads CASSSEGGQPQHF. For the CDR3, the DNA is TGTGCCAGTAGTTCCGAGGGAGGCCAGCCCCAGCATTTT.

The chain is built from TRBV5-6 and TRBJ2-7, with D maybe TRBD2 (6 bases). V lost 3 bases, J lost 0 bases, and 10 bases lay in between. This CDR3 has 14 amino acids. Germline lookup yields CDR1 SGHDT and CDR2 YYEEEE. CDR3 amino acids: CASSSGLFSYEQYF. DNA of the CDR3: TGTGCCAGCAGCTCGGGACTCTTCTCCTACGAGCAGTACTTC.

The chain carries TRBV20-1 and TRBJ2-2; D may be TRBD2 (6 bases). CDR3 length: 14 residues. Deletions cut 3 bases from V and 5 bases from J, with 13 bases between. The germline gives CDR1 DFQATT, CDR2 SNEGSKA (reference sequence). CDR3 DNA: TGCAGTGCTAGTAGCGGAGGCGGGACCGGGGAGCTGTTTTTT. Translation: CSASSGGGTGELFF.

The rearrangement joins TRBV4-1 to TRBJ1-4; the match to TRBD1 covers 10 bases. The CDR3 has 17 residues. In germline, CDR1 is MGHRA, CDR2 YSYEKL. After removal of 2 bases from V and 1 base from J, the junction contained 4 bases not matched to a gene. The DNA of the CDR3 is TGCGCCAGCAGCCAAAGACAGGGGGCAGTAACTAATGAAAAACTGTTTTTT. This translates into CASSQRQGAVTNEKLFF.

The chain couples TRBV19 to TRBJ2-3; 7 bases are a match to TRBD1. There are 20 residues in the CDR3. V shed 6 bases, J shed 2 bases, and the junction held 23 bases outside the gene matches. Per the germline V gene, CDR1 is LNHDA and CDR2 is SQIVND (reference sequence). The DNA of the CDR3 is TGTGCCAGTAGCCGTTCCGGACAGGTAACGGTCTTACGAGCCACAGATACGCAGTATTTT. Translation gives CASSRSGQVTVLRATDTQYF.

DNA for the CDR3: TGCAGCTCAACCGGGACAGGGGGCGGCTATGGCTACACCTTC. Encoded protein: CSSTGTGGGYGYTF. The chain links TRBV29-1 to TRBJ1-2, with TRBD1 matching over 12 bases. In germline, CDR1 is SQVTM, CDR2 ANQGSEA. The CDR3 extends over 14 amino acids. The V gene end was trimmed by 8 bases and the J gene end by 4 bases; junction bases not matched to a gene: 8.

This chain connects TRBV28 to TRBJ1-4, with 9 nucleotides matching TRBD1. Germline V gene data show CDR1 as MDHEN and CDR2 as SYDVKM. The V segment lost 5 bases and the J segment 8 bases; nucleotides outside the gene matches: 9. The CDR3 extends over 15 amino acids. The chain's CDR3 is CASSGGDRANEKLFF. DNA of the CDR3: TGTGCCAGCAGTGGTGGGGACAGGGCAAACGAAAAACTGTTTTTT.

J is TRBJ2-7 and V is TRBV19, with 9 bases fitting TRBD2. The germline V gene encodes CDR1 LNHDA and CDR2 SQIVND (reference sequence). This CDR3 has 15 residues. V trimming: 2 bases; J trimming: 2 bases; junction bases outside the gene matches: 4. CDR3 amino acids: CASSIRLAGTYEQYF. The CDR3 coding sequence is TGTGCCAGTAGTATAAGGCTAGCGGGGACCTACGAGCAGTACTTC.

The CDR3 loop is CASSQDRLGTSTDTQYF. As DNA, the CDR3 is TGTGCCAGCAGCCAAGATAGGTTGGGGACTTCCACAGATACGCAGTATTTT. The gene calls are TRBV4-2 and TRBJ2-3, with a possible D match to TRBD2 (6 bases). This CDR3 contains 17 residues. The germline CDR1 and CDR2 sequences are LGHNA and YNFKEQ. The V end was cut by 0 bases, the J end by 2 bases, with 15 bases between.

The chain recombines TRBV7-8 with TRBJ2-1, with 7 bases aligning to TRBD1. CDR1 is SGHVS, CDR2 FQNEAQ, per germline. Losses at the gene ends were 5 bases for V and 4 bases for J; bases not matched to a gene: 5. This CDR3 comprises 14 residues. In DNA, the CDR3 is TGTGCCAGCAGCCGAGGACAGGTATACAATGAGCAGTTCTTC. Amino acids: CASSRGQVYNEQFF. Together with reference TRBV7-8 and TRBJ2-1, the CDR3 gives the full variable domain: GAGVSQSPRYKVAKRGQDVALRCDPISGHVSLFWYQQALGQGPEFLTYFQNEAQLDKSGLPSDRFFAERPEGSVSTLKIQRTQQEDSAVYLCASSRGQVYNEQFFGPGTRLTVL.

In this sample, this clone turned up a few times. This sequence joins TRBV28 and TRBJ1-1; D call uncertain. There are 13 residues in the CDR3. The V gene's germline CDR1 is MDHEN and CDR2 SYDVKM. Between the trimmed V and J ends, which lost 7 bases and 6 bases, there was a span of 15 bases. The chain's CDR3 is CASTPLAVAEAFF. DNA of the CDR3: TGTGCCAGCACTCCTTTGGCGGTAGCTGAAGCTTTCTTT.

The CDR3, as DNA: TGTGCCAGCAGTTTATCGGGGGCACGGAACTATGGCTACACCTTC. As protein: CASSLSGARNYGYTF. V gene TRBV27 combines with J gene TRBJ1-2, with D maybe TRBD1 (6 bases). The length of the CDR3 is 15 residues. V lost 0 bases and J 2 bases, leaving 10 bases between the germline ends. Per the germline V gene, CDR1 is MNHEY and CDR2 is SMNVEV (reference sequence).

CDR3: CASGSLVHEQYF. The CDR3 nucleotides read TGTGCCAGCGGGAGTTTGGTCCACGAGCAGTACTTC. This chain links TRBV6-5 with TRBJ2-7; TRBD2 is a possible D gene (5 bases). V shed 8 bases and J shed 5 bases, with 13 bases lying between them. Germline CDR1 and CDR2: MNHEY and SVGAGI. CDR3 length: 12 amino acids.

The chain carries TRBV7-2 and TRBJ2-3; D might be TRBD2 (6 bases). From germline, CDR1 is SGHTA and CDR2 FQGNSA. This CDR3 spans 15 amino acids. V lost 4 bases and J lost 1, with 12 bases in between. The CDR3 nucleotides read TGTGCCAGCAGCTCCCCTCCGGGAGGCACAGATACGCAGTATTTT. Its translation: CASSSPPGGTDTQYF. Complete variable domain (other parts from reference TRBV7-2 and TRBJ2-3): GAGVSQSPSNKVTEKGKDVELRCDPISGHTALYWYRQSLGQGLEFLIYFQGNSAPDKSGLPSDRFSAERTGGSVSTLTIQRTQQEDSAVYLCASSSPPGGTDTQYFGPGTRLTVL.

This clone showed up just once. V usage is TRBV6-5 and J usage is TRBJ1-2; perhaps TRBD1 as D (6 bases). The CDR3 contains 13 residues. The V gene lost 7 bases and the J gene lost 0 bases, with 9 bases spanning the gap. The germline gives CDR1 MNHEY, CDR2 SVGAGI. In DNA form, the CDR3 reads TGTGCCAGCACCCGACAGGCTAACTATGGCTACACCTTC. It codes for CASTRQANYGYTF.

The genes are TRBV19 and TRBJ2-2, with unresolved D. Germline V gene sequence: CDR1 LNHDA, CDR2 SQIVND (reference sequence). V gave up 8 bases and J gave up 5 bases, with 9 bases separating them. The CDR3 is 12 residues long. DNA for the CDR3: TGTGCCAGTTGTCAAACAACCGGGGAGCTGTTTTTT. As protein: CASCQTTGELFF.

J is TRBJ1-2 and V is TRBV18, with 7 bases matching TRBD1. The V and J ends lost 1 base and 4 bases, in that order; junction bases with no gene match: 9. The length of the CDR3 is 16 residues. The germline gives CDR1 KGHSH, CDR2 LQKENI. The CDR3 here is CASSPRSRGQSYGYTF. The CDR3 nucleotides are TGTGCCAGCTCACCACGCTCCAGGGGACAGTCCTATGGCTACACCTTC.

CDR3 residues: CASSPTGTRSYEQYF. The CDR3 DNA is TGTGCCAGCAGCCCTACCGGGACACGCTCCTACGAGCAGTACTTC. V usage is TRBV13 and J usage is TRBJ2-7; perhaps TRBD1 as D (6 bases). In germline, CDR1 is PRHDT, CDR2 FYEKMQ (reference sequence). The V end was cut by 5 bases, the J end by 0 bases, with 14 bases between. The CDR3 runs 15 residues.

This clone was picked up a small number of times. The V and J genes are TRBV6-2 or TRBV6-3 and TRBJ2-2; the D is unclear. The CDR3 runs 11 residues. V lost 4 bases and J lost 5, with 2 bases in between. Germline CDR1 and CDR2: MNHEY and SVGEGT. The CDR3, as DNA: TGTGCCAGCAGTTCGACCGGGGAGCTGTTTTTT. This encodes CASSSTGELFF.

CDR3 DNA: TGTGCCAGCAGTTACTCAGGGACAGGCCTTTTTTCACCCCTCCACTTT. It specifies CASSYSGTGLFSPLHF. This rearrangement joins TRBV6-5 to TRBJ1-6; 8 bases line up with TRBD1. Germline V gene sequence: CDR1 MNHEY, CDR2 SVGAGI. The CDR3 contains 16 residues. Trimming cost V 0 bases and J 9 bases; bases outside gene matches: 7.